One TCR beta chain is described in this entry. The antigen remains unidentified. The J segment lost 0 bases and the V segment lost 4 bases, leaving 10 bases of the junction unmatched. The CDR3 covers 18 residues. CDR1 and CDR2 (germline): SGHVS, FQNEAQ. At survey level, the immunoSEQ assay was run in its v3.0 version. Method: immunoSEQ multiplex PCR; TCRdb's copy keeps in-frame clones and lacks some. The repertoire includes about 8,600 clones, about three quarters of them detected once, and about 23% sits in the top ten. This sample was taken from a study of long-term antiretroviral therapy in people with HIV. Study findings and constraints: Clonal expansions arising prior to ART prevailed in the repertoire at every time point.

The V gene is TRBV7-8, the J gene TRBJ2-1; 9 bases match TRBD2. This sequence was found in a man aged 40-49 years with HIV. The input for sequencing was unsorted PBMCs, taken 0.6 years before starting antiretroviral therapy. The CDR3, as DNA: TGTGCCAGCAGCTCCCACGAAGGCGGGGGGGCCTCCTACAATGAGCAGTTCTTC. Its protein product is CASSSHEGGGASYNEQFF.